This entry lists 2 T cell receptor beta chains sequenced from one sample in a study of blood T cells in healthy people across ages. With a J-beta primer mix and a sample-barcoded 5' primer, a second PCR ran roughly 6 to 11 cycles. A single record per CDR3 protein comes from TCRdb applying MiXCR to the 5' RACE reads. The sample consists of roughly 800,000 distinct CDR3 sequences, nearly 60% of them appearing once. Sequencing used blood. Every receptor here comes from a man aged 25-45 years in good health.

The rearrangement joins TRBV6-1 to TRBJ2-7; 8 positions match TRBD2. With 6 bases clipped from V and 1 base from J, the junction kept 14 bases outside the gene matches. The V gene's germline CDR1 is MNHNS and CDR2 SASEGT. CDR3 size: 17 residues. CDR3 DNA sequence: TGTGCCAGCAGAGAAAGTTACGGGGCTAGCGGGTCCTACGAGCAGTACTTC. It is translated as CASRESYGASGSYEQYF.

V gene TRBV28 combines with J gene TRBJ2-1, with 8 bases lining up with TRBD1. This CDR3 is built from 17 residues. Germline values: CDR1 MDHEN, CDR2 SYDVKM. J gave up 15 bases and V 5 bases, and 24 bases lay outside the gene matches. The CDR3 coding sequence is TGTGCCAGCAGTATCCGACAGGGGCGGTTAGCCGTTTCCGACGCGTTCTTC. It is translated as CASSIRQGRLAVSDAFF. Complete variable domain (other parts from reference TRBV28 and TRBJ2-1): DVKVTQSSRYLVKRTGEKVFLECVQDMDHENMFWYRQDPGLGLRLIYFSYDVKMKEKGDIPEGYSVSREKKERFSLILESASTNQTSMYLCASSIRQGRLAVSDAFFGPGTRLTVL.